These T cell receptor beta chains were read from a single sample in a study of blood T cell repertoires in COVID-19. Produced via immunoSEQ multiplex PCR; TCRdb's table is partial and in-frame only. The top ten clones hold 15% to 20% of a sample with about 67,000 clones, 87% of them seen once. Sequenced sample: peripheral blood. The receptors shown here come from a woman of 80 years or more with acute or convalescent COVID-19. Both conserved end residues are part of each CDR3. Each record gives: V gene, D gene, CDR3 length, clone size, J gene, CDR3 protein, CDR3 DNA. The D gene is left open where the match is weak. Size is omitted from some rows. Given values are once, few, many or a class for expanded clones.

V gene: TRBV2; D gene: .; CDR3 length: 12; clone size: .; J gene: TRBJ1-2; CDR3 protein: CASSVRGFGYTF; CDR3 DNA: TGTGCCAGCAGTGTAAGGGGATTCGGCTACACCTTC
V gene: TRBV5-1; D gene: TRBD1; CDR3 length: 15; clone size: .; J gene: TRBJ2-1; CDR3 protein: CASGTLGQAYNEQFF; CDR3 DNA: TGCGCCAGCGGAACTCTGGGACAGGCATACAATGAGCAGTTCTTC
V gene: TRBV5-1; D gene: .; CDR3 length: 14; clone size: .; J gene: TRBJ2-3; CDR3 protein: CASSLDRETDTQYF; CDR3 DNA: TGCGCCAGCAGCTTGGACAGGGAAACAGATACGCAGTATTTT
V gene: TRBV28; D gene: TRBD1; CDR3 length: 16; clone size: .; J gene: TRBJ1-2; CDR3 protein: CASSLGGTGGRYGYTF; CDR3 DNA: TGTGCCAGCAGCCTTGGGGGGACAGGGGGACGGTATGGCTACACCTTC
V gene: TRBV6-2/TRBV6-3; D gene: .; CDR3 length: 21; clone size: .; J gene: TRBJ2-1; CDR3 protein: CASSYTRDRGSASGRRNEQFF; CDR3 DNA: TGTGCCAGCAGTTACACGAGGGACAGGGGCAGTGCTAGCGGGAGAAGGAATGAGCAGTTCTTC
V gene: TRBV6-2/TRBV6-3; D gene: .; CDR3 length: 15; clone size: .; J gene: TRBJ1-1; CDR3 protein: CASSNGGLQGTEAFF; CDR3 DNA: TGTGCCAGCAGCAATGGAGGGTTGCAGGGCACTGAAGCTTTCTTT
V gene: TRBV11-3; D gene: TRBD2; CDR3 length: 17; clone size: .; J gene: TRBJ2-2; CDR3 protein: CASRQSPGTRGTGELFF; CDR3 DNA: TGTGCCAGCAGGCAAAGCCCCGGGACTAGAGGCACCGGGGAGCTGTTTTTT
V gene: TRBV21-1; D gene: .; CDR3 length: 16; clone size: .; J gene: TRBJ2-6; CDR3 protein: CASTHSQISGANVLTF; CDR3 DNA: TGTGCCAGCACCCACTCTCAAATCTCTGGGGCCAACGTCCTGACTTTC
V gene: TRBV12-3/TRBV12-4; D gene: .; CDR3 length: 11; clone size: .; J gene: TRBJ2-7; CDR3 protein: CASSYQARQYF; CDR3 DNA: TGTGCCAGCAGTTACCAAGCAAGGCAGTACTTC
V gene: TRBV6-5; D gene: TRBD2; CDR3 length: 15; clone size: .; J gene: TRBJ2-7; CDR3 protein: CASSPRGGESYEQYF; CDR3 DNA: TGTGCCAGCAGCCCCCGCGGGGGAGAGTCCTACGAGCAGTACTTC
V gene: TRBV15; D gene: .; CDR3 length: 14; clone size: .; J gene: TRBJ1-6; CDR3 protein: CATSRDQFNSPLHF; CDR3 DNA: TGTGCCACCAGCAGAGACCAGTTTAATTCACCCCTCCACTTT
V gene: TRBV5-5; D gene: .; CDR3 length: 13; clone size: .; J gene: TRBJ1-1; CDR3 protein: CASSFGGIAEAFF; CDR3 DNA: TGTGCCAGCAGCTTTGGGGGGATAGCTGAAGCTTTCTTT
V gene: TRBV28; D gene: TRBD1; CDR3 length: 15; clone size: few; J gene: TRBJ1-6; CDR3 protein: CASSPRDRHNSPLHF; CDR3 DNA: TGTGCCAGCAGCCCCCGGGACAGACATAATTCACCCCTCCACTTT
V gene: TRBV29-1; D gene: TRBD1; CDR3 length: 14; clone size: .; J gene: TRBJ1-1; CDR3 protein: CSVDLTGWGGEAFF; CDR3 DNA: TGCAGCGTTGATCTGACAGGGTGGGGCGGTGAAGCTTTCTTT
V gene: TRBV19; D gene: TRBD2; CDR3 length: 18; clone size: .; J gene: TRBJ2-2; CDR3 protein: CASSLGLAGGLNTGELFF; CDR3 DNA: TGTGCCAGTAGTCTCGGACTAGCGGGGGGGCTAAACACCGGGGAGCTGTTTTTT
V gene: TRBV7-8; D gene: TRBD2; CDR3 length: 22; clone size: few; J gene: TRBJ2-1; CDR3 protein: CASRSTRPGLRSSSGVYNEQFF; CDR3 DNA: TGTGCCAGCAGATCCACCCGACCGGGACTCCGATCCTCTAGCGGGGTCTACAATGAGCAGTTCTTC
V gene: TRBV5-1; D gene: TRBD1; CDR3 length: 16; clone size: .; J gene: TRBJ1-6; CDR3 protein: CASSLDLDRRDSPLHF; CDR3 DNA: TGCGCCAGCAGCTTGGACCTGGACAGGCGGGATTCACCCCTCCACTTT
V gene: TRBV6-2/TRBV6-3; D gene: .; CDR3 length: 14; clone size: .; J gene: TRBJ1-1; CDR3 protein: CASSFPQGWAEAFF; CDR3 DNA: TGTGCCAGCAGTTTCCCACAGGGATGGGCTGAAGCTTTCTTT
V gene: TRBV4-1; D gene: TRBD1; CDR3 length: 15; clone size: .; J gene: TRBJ1-2; CDR3 protein: CASSQARGQLNGYTF; CDR3 DNA: TGCGCCAGCAGCCAAGCCAGGGGGCAGCTGAATGGCTACACCTTC
V gene: TRBV2; D gene: TRBD1; CDR3 length: 14; clone size: .; J gene: TRBJ1-2; CDR3 protein: CARERQGLDYGYTF; CDR3 DNA: TGTGCCCGAGAGAGACAGGGGCTAGACTATGGCTACACCTTC
V gene: TRBV28; D gene: TRBD1; CDR3 length: 15; clone size: .; J gene: TRBJ2-5; CDR3 protein: CASSRPGQGLETQYF; CDR3 DNA: TGTGCCAGCAGCCGCCCGGGACAGGGACTCGAGACCCAGTACTTC
V gene: TRBV18; D gene: .; CDR3 length: 14; clone size: once; J gene: TRBJ1-1; CDR3 protein: CASSRSGGYTEAFF; CDR3 DNA: TGTGCCAGCTCACGATCTGGGGGCTATACTGAAGCTTTCTTT
V gene: TRBV7-9; D gene: TRBD1; CDR3 length: 13; clone size: .; J gene: TRBJ1-1; CDR3 protein: CASSLTGVTEAFF; CDR3 DNA: TGTGCCAGCAGCTTAACAGGGGTGACTGAAGCTTTCTTT
V gene: TRBV7-6; D gene: .; CDR3 length: 17; clone size: .; J gene: TRBJ1-6; CDR3 protein: CASSPLRGFSYNSPLHF; CDR3 DNA: TGTGCCAGCAGCCCTCTAAGGGGATTCTCCTATAATTCACCCCTCCACTTT
V gene: TRBV7-3; D gene: TRBD2; CDR3 length: 15; clone size: .; J gene: TRBJ2-1; CDR3 protein: CASSPGLAGVNEQFF; CDR3 DNA: TGTGCCAGCAGCCCTGGACTAGCGGGAGTCAATGAGCAGTTCTTC
V gene: TRBV12-3/TRBV12-4; D gene: .; CDR3 length: 13; clone size: .; J gene: TRBJ1-2; CDR3 protein: CASRLTDNYGYTF; CDR3 DNA: TGTGCCAGCAGGCTGACAGATAACTATGGCTACACCTTC
V gene: TRBV5-6; D gene: TRBD2; CDR3 length: 16; clone size: few; J gene: TRBJ2-2; CDR3 protein: CASSRIAGGYTGELFF; CDR3 DNA: TGTGCCAGCAGCCGGATAGCGGGGGGTTACACCGGGGAGCTGTTTTTT